The T cell receptor (beta chain) described here comes from a study of blood T cell repertoires in COVID-19. Overall study: T cells, B-cell-depleted T cells, or PBMCs supplied cDNA or gDNA.

The germline CDR1 and CDR2 sequences are PRHDT and FYEKMQ (reference sequence). The CDR3 is 13 amino acids. The trim removed 6 bases at V and 5 bases at J, leaving 6 bases unmatched. Measured with immunoSEQ multiplex PCR; TCRdb has only the in-frame clones, and not every one. This sample yields roughly 430,000 clones, of which about 88% are seen a single time; 1.4% to 1.5% belongs to the top ten. This clone was observed a single time. The TCR comes from a woman between 18 and 29 years old who had been exposed to COVID-19. The source material was PBMCs or T cells enriched from blood (not recorded which). V and J are TRBV13 and TRBJ1-2; 7 bases map to TRBD1. CDR3 sequence reads: CASRSGGIYGYTF. Here the CDR3 DNA reads TGTGCCAGCAGGTCAGGGGGAATTTATGGCTACACCTTC.